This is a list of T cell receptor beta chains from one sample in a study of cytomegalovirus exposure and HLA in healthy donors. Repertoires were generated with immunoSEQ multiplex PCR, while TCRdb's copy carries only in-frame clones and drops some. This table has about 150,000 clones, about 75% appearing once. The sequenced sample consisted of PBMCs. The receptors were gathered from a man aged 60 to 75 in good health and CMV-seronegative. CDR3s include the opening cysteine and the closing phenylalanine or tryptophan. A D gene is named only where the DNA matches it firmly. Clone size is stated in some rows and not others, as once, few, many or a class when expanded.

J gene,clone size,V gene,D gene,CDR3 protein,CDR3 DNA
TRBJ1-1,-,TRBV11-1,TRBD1,CASSWGTGGNTEAFF,TGTGCCAGCAGCTGGGGGACAGGCGGGAACACTGAAGCTTTCTTT
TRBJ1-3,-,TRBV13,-,CASSLRQVGGNTIYF,TGTGCCAGCAGCTTACGCCAGGTTGGAGGAAACACCATATATTTT
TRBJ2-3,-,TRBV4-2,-,CASSQGISPDTQYF,TGTGCCAGCAGCCAAGGGATTAGCCCAGATACGCAGTATTTT
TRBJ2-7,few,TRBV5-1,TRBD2,CASSLFLAGERSYEQYF,TGCGCCAGCAGCTTGTTCCTAGCGGGAGAGCGCTCCTACGAGCAGTACTTC
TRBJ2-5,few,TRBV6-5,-,CASSTRSGLETQYF,TGTGCCAGCAGTACCCGTTCAGGGTTAGAGACCCAGTACTTC
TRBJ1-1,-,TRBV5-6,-,CASSLFRGLKGNTEAFF,TGTGCCAGCAGCCTCTTCAGGGGCCTAAAAGGGAACACTGAAGCTTTCTTT
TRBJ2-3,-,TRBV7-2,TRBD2,CASSFVTSGSPDTQYF,TGTGCCAGCAGCTTTGTTACTAGCGGGAGTCCAGATACGCAGTATTTT
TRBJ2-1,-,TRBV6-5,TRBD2,CASSQLAGGGSEQFF,TGTGCCAGCAGTCAACTAGCGGGGGGTGGTAGTGAGCAGTTCTTC
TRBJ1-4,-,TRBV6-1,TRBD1,CASSPVQGALEKLFF,TGTGCCAGCAGTCCGGTACAGGGGGCGCTGGAAAAACTGTTTTTT
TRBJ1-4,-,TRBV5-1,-,CASSYETGSTNEKLFF,TGCGCCAGCAGTTACGAAACAGGGTCAACTAATGAAAAACTGTTTTTT
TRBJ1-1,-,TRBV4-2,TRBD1,CASSRVGQGGNTEAFF,TGTGCCAGCAGTCGGGTCGGACAGGGGGGGAACACTGAAGCTTTCTTT
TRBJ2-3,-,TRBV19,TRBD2,CASNLGSGRTDTQYF,TGTGCCAGTAACCTGGGTAGCGGGCGCACAGATACGCAGTATTTT
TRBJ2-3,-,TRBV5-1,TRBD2,CASSMTTSGADTQYF,TGCGCCAGCAGCATGACGACTAGCGGAGCAGATACGCAGTATTTT
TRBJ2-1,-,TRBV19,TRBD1,CASSPGQGRSIRFF,TGTGCCAGTAGTCCAGGACAGGGCCGCTCTATTAGGTTCTTC
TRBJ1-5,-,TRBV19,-,CASTRTGINQPQHF,TGTGCCAGTACTAGGACGGGGATCAATCAGCCCCAGCATTTT
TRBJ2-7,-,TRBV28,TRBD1,CASSILPGTGTYEQYF,TGTGCCAGCAGTATTCTCCCCGGGACAGGTACCTACGAGCAGTACTTC
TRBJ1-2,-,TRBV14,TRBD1,CASSQVGVRGIYGYTF,TGTGCCAGCAGCCAGGTCGGTGTCAGGGGGATCTATGGCTACACCTTC
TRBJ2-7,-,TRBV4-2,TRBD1,CASSLWTGGDPREQYF,TGTGCCAGCAGCCTATGGACAGGGGGCGACCCGCGCGAGCAGTACTTC
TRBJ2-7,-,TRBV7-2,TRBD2,CASSLEGTSGGEQYF,TGTGCCAGCAGCTTAGAGGGCACTAGCGGCGGGGAGCAGTACTTC
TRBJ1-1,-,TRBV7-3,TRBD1,CASSLSLGQGADNTEAFF,TGTGCCAGCAGCTTAAGTCTGGGACAGGGGGCAGATAACACTGAAGCTTTCTTT
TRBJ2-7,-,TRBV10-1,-,CASSESLAGEQYF,TGCGCCAGCAGTGAGTCACTAGCCGGGGAGCAGTACTTC
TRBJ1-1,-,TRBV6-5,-,CASRVTRGSTEAFF,TGTGCCAGCAGGGTGACGAGGGGGAGTACTGAAGCTTTCTTT
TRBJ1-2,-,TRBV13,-,CASSGTSNYGYTF,TGTGCCAGCAGCGGGACATCCAACTATGGCTACACCTTC
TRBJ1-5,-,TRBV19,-,CASSNQAWNQPQHF,TGTGCCAGTAGTAATCAAGCGTGGAATCAGCCCCAGCATTTT
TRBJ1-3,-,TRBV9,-,CASSVEAQRNSGNTIYF,TGTGCCAGCAGCGTAGAAGCACAGAGAAACTCTGGAAACACCATATATTTT
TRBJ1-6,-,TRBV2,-,CASSVGGGSYNSPLHF,TGTGCCAGCAGTGTTGGGGGGGGCTCCTATAATTCACCCCTCCACTTT
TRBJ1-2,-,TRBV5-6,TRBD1,CASSLLQGGYGYTF,TGTGCCAGCAGCTTACTACAGGGGGGATATGGCTACACCTTC
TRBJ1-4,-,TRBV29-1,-,CSAGDEKLFF,TGCAGCGCCGGGGATGAAAAACTGTTTTTT
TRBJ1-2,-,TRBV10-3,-,CAISEYKDSNYGYTF,TGTGCCATCAGTGAGTATAAGGACTCTAACTATGGCTACACCTTC
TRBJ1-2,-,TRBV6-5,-,CASSYSGATSHGYTF,TGTGCCAGCAGTTACTCGGGGGCGACTTCCCATGGCTACACCTTC
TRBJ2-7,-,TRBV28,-,CASSLSGGANEQYF,TGTGCCAGCAGTTTATCGGGCGGGGCGAACGAGCAGTACTTC
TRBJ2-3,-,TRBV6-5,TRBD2,CASSSGSGIYTDTQYF,TGTGCCAGCAGTTCTGGTAGCGGGATATACACAGATACGCAGTATTTT
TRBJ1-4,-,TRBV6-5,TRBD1,CASRRQGAGEKLFF,TGTGCCAGCAGGCGACAGGGGGCCGGTGAAAAACTGTTTTTT
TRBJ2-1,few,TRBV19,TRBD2,CATTSGRDYNEQFF,TGTGCCACCACTAGCGGGAGGGACTACAATGAGCAGTTCTTC
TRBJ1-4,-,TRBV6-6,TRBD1,CASSYPGTDNEKLFF,TGTGCCAGCAGTTATCCCGGGACAGATAATGAAAAACTGTTTTTT
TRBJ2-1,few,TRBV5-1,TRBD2,CASRDRSGGGNEQFF,TGCGCCAGCAGGGACCGAAGCGGGGGCGGCAATGAGCAGTTCTTC
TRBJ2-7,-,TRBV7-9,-,CASSFSGYEQYF,TGTGCCAGCAGCTTTAGCGGTTACGAGCAGTACTTC
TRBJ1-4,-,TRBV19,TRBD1,CASSIQGADEKLFF,TGTGCCAGTAGTATCCAGGGGGCTGACGAAAAACTGTTTTTT
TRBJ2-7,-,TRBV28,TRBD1,CASSSPSTGGDYEQYF,TGTGCCAGCAGTTCCCCCTCGACAGGGGGCGATTACGAGCAGTACTTC
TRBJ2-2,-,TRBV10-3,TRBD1,CAISDRQGLDTGELFF,TGTGCCATCAGTGATAGACAGGGGTTAGACACCGGGGAGCTGTTTTTT
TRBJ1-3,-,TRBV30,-,CAWSLLQGNTIYF,TGTGCCTGGAGCCTTCTACAGGGAAACACCATATATTTT
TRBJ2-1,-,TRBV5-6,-,CASSFSTRDISYNEQFF,TGTGCCAGCAGCTTTTCAACCCGGGACATCTCCTACAATGAGCAGTTCTTC
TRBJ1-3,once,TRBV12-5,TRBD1,CASGFDRDAGNTIYF,TGTGCTAGTGGTTTTGACAGGGATGCAGGAAACACCATATATTTT
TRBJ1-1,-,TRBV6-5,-,CASSIGGTEAFF,TGTGCCAGCAGTATCGGGGGGACTGAAGCTTTCTTT